Presented here are 28 T cell receptor beta chains from one specimen sequenced in a study of cytotoxic CD8 clonotypes in ibrutinib-treated CLL. The repertoire was sequenced with immunoSEQ multiplex PCR; TCRdb's copy has only in-frame clones and lacks some. This table holds about 330,000 clones, 67% found once. The source material was PBMCs, sampled after 36 months of ibrutinib treatment. These receptors all stem from a human donor with chronic lymphocytic leukemia.

The V gene is TRBV15, the J gene TRBJ2-1; D tentatively fits TRBD1 or TRBD2 (6 bases each). This CDR3 is 14 amino acids long. From germline, CDR1 is LNHNV and CDR2 YYDKDF (reference sequence). With 7 bases removed from V and 8 bases from J, the gap between germline ends came to 18 bases. The chain's CDR3 is CATNRRGQGDEQFF. The CDR3 nucleotides are TGTGCCACCAACCGTCGGGGGCAAGGGGATGAGCAGTTCTTC. The full variable domain, in which reference TRBV15 and TRBJ2-1 provide the parts outside the CDR3, is DAMVIQNPRYQVTQFGKPVTLSCSQTLNHNVMYWYQQKSSQAPKLLFHYYDKDFNNEADTPDNFQSRRPNTSFCFLDIRSPGLGDTAMYLCATNRRGQGDEQFFGPGTRLTVL.

As to this clone: Relative to the germline gene, one junction end is altered; a read error may explain this. The V call is TRBV7-6, the J call TRBJ2-1; 10 positions match TRBD2. The CDR3 is made up of 14 amino acids. Germline CDR1 is SGHVS and CDR2 is FNYEAQ. CDR3: CASSLAGVWDEQFF. Written as DNA, the CDR3 is TGTGCCAGCAGCCTAGCGGGAGTATGGGATGAGCAGTTCTTC.

This clone has a single count. This chain connects TRBV9 to TRBJ2-5; weak D call: TRBD2 (6 bases). The germline gives CDR1 SGDLS, CDR2 YYNGEE. CDR3 length: 15 residues. Trimming shortened V by 1 base and J by 3 bases, and 13 bases separated the two germline ends. This chain's CDR3 is CASSVNGGSKETQYF. Here the CDR3 DNA reads TGTGCCAGCAGCGTAAATGGGGGGAGTAAAGAGACCCAGTACTTC.

The genes are TRBV25-1 and TRBJ2-6; 9 bases are a match to TRBD1. The trim removed 4 bases at V and 1 base at J, leaving 5 bases unmatched. Germline V gene lookup returns CDR1 MGHDK and CDR2 SYGVNS. The CDR3 runs to 17 residues. The CDR3 DNA reads as TGTGCCAGCAGTGCCGGGACAGGGAGGTCTGGGGCCAACGTCCTGACTTTC. This translates into CASSAGTGRSGANVLTF.

This clone was seen only a few times. This chain uses TRBV5-4 with TRBJ1-2; tentatively, D is TRBD1 (6 bases). The germline V gene encodes CDR1 SGHNT and CDR2 YYREEE (reference sequence). V was cut by 4 bases and J by 2 bases, with 12 bases left in between. The CDR3 is made up of 14 amino acids. CDR3 DNA sequence: TGTGCCAGCAGCAGCAGGGGCATCAACTATGGCTACACCTTC. This gives the protein CASSSRGINYGYTF.

CDR3 protein: CASSPGWDTQYF. The CDR3 region has the DNA TGTGCCAGCAGTCCGGGGTGGGATACGCAGTATTTT. V gene TRBV28 combines with J gene TRBJ2-3; perhaps TRBD2 as D (5 bases). The CDR3 length is 12 residues. Germline CDR1 MDHEN, CDR2 SYDVKM. V dropped 5 bases and J dropped 6 bases, with 9 bases sitting between them.

This clone turned up a few times. The chain recombines TRBV19 with TRBJ1-2; tentatively, D is TRBD1 (5 bases). Germline V gene data show CDR1 as LNHDA and CDR2 as SQIVND (reference sequence). V was cut by 4 bases and J by 1 base, with 10 bases left in between. The CDR3 has 14 residues. The CDR3 reads CASSTGTLNYGYTF. Here the CDR3 DNA reads TGTGCCAGTAGTACTGGGACCCTTAACTATGGCTACACCTTC.

This sequence joins TRBV29-1 and TRBJ1-3, with D perhaps TRBD1 (5 bases). Germline CDR1 SQVTM, CDR2 ANQGSEA. The CDR3 length is 13 residues. Trimming removed 7 bases at V and 0 bases at J, with 10 bases between. CDR3 DNA: TGCAGCGCCGGGGCCGTCTCTGGAAACACCATATATTTT. It is translated as CSAGAVSGNTIYF.

The genes are TRBV5-1 and TRBJ1-3; D call uncertain. V shed 0 bases and J shed 1 base, with 8 bases lying between them. From germline, CDR1 is SGHRS and CDR2 YFSETQ. The CDR3 runs to 15 residues. This chain's CDR3 is CASSLVVGSGNTIYF. CDR3 nucleotide sequence: TGCGCCAGCAGCTTGGTTGTAGGGTCTGGAAACACCATATATTTT.

The chain recombines TRBV5-8 with TRBJ2-7; D possibly matches TRBD1 or TRBD2 (5 bases each). Germline lookup yields CDR1 SGHTS and CDR2 YDEGEE. The CDR3 spans 14 residues. CDR3 region: CAVGARDDSYEQYF. The DNA of the CDR3 is TGTGCAGTTGGGGCTCGGGATGATTCCTACGAGCAGTACTTC.

The chain uses TRBV9 and TRBJ1-2; D perhaps matches TRBD1 (5 bases). Per the germline V gene, CDR1 is SGDLS and CDR2 is YYNGEE. V was pared by 5 bases and J by 7 bases, with 12 bases between. The CDR3 extends over 12 amino acids. The CDR3 reads CASRGGDSGYTF. DNA for the CDR3: TGTGCCAGCAGGGGTGGGGACTCTGGCTACACCTTC.

The V gene is TRBV5-1, the J gene TRBJ1-2; D possibly corresponds to TRBD1 (6 bases). The CDR3 loop spans 13 amino acids. CDR1 is SGHRS, CDR2 YFSETQ, per germline. V lost 0 bases to trimming and J lost 8 bases, with 11 bases between them. CDR3 coding DNA: TGCGCCAGCAGCTTGGACAGGGTCGTAGGCTACACCTTC. It specifies CASSLDRVVGYTF.

The J gene is TRBJ1-2, the V gene TRBV13, with 8 bases matching TRBD1. CDR1 and CDR2 from the germline V gene are PRHDT and FYEKMQ (reference sequence). This CDR3 region has 13 residues. After removal of 3 bases from V and 6 bases from J, the junction contained 3 bases not matched to a gene. CDR3 DNA sequence: TGTGCCAGCAGCTTCAGGGGGCGGGATGGCTACACCTTC. As protein: CASSFRGRDGYTF.

J is TRBJ2-1 and V is TRBV7-6; D possibly corresponds to TRBD1 (6 bases). The CDR3 length is 15 residues. V lost 1 base and J 4 bases, leaving 11 bases between the germline ends. Germline V lookup: CDR1 SGHVS, CDR2 FNYEAQ. The CDR3 DNA reads TGTGCCAGCAGCTTAGGGTTACAGGGATACAATGAGCAGTTCTTC. It yields the protein CASSLGLQGYNEQFF.

The chain joins TRBV10-3 to TRBJ1-1; D perhaps matches TRBD1 (6 bases). Trimming stripped 7 bases from V and 8 bases from J, with 20 bases between. This CDR3 is built from 14 residues. CDR1 ENHRY and CDR2 SYGVKD come from the germline V gene. This chain's CDR3 is CAITPGQNPYEAFF. Here the CDR3 DNA reads TGTGCCATCACCCCAGGACAGAACCCCTACGAAGCTTTCTTT.

This clone was counted between two and nine times. The rearrangement uses TRBV5-8 and TRBJ2-7; D perhaps matches TRBD1 (6 bases). Trimming cost V 4 bases and J 2 bases, with 13 bases left between them. The germline V gene encodes CDR1 SGHTS and CDR2 YDEGEE. The CDR3 has 14 residues. CDR3 residues: CASSRQVLAYEQYF. CDR3 bases: TGTGCCAGCAGCCGACAGGTGCTGGCCTACGAGCAGTACTTC.

There are a few counts of this clone. The chain links TRBV27 to TRBJ2-7; 10 positions match TRBD1. J lost 5 bases, V lost 4 bases, and 5 bases had no gene match. The CDR3 is 14 amino acids. Germline CDR1 MNHEY, CDR2 SMNVEV (reference sequence). The CDR3 region is CASSSWDRGDEQYF. CDR3 DNA sequence: TGTGCCAGCAGTTCCTGGGACAGGGGAGACGAGCAGTACTTC.

The chain carries TRBV7-2 and TRBJ2-7; 10 bases line up with TRBD2. Trimming removed 2 bases from V and 4 bases from J; junction bases left unmatched: 2. This CDR3 is 14 amino acids long. Germline CDR1 reads SGHTA; CDR2 reads FQGNSA. The DNA for the CDR3 is TGTGCCAGCAGCTTACTAGCGGGGGATTACGAGCAGTACTTC. Residues: CASSLLAGDYEQYF.

This clone has a handful of counts. The chain recombines TRBV5-1 with TRBJ2-7; D is unresolved. CDR3 length: 13 residues. Trimming took 1 base from V and 3 from J, leaving 8 bases between them. CDR1 SGHRS and CDR2 YFSETQ come from the germline V gene. CDR3 sequence: CASSLNSYYEQYF. CDR3 coding DNA: TGCGCCAGCAGCTTGAACAGCTACTACGAGCAGTACTTC.

The gene calls are TRBV7-2 and TRBJ2-7; 12 bases match TRBD2. Germline CDR1 and CDR2: SGHTA and FQGNSA. V trimming: 4 bases; J trimming: 1 base; junction bases outside the gene matches: 5. CDR3 length: 16 residues. CDR3 protein: CASSSGTSGPSYEQYF. As DNA, the CDR3 is TGTGCCAGCAGCTCCGGGACTAGCGGGCCATCCTACGAGCAGTACTTC.

The chain employs TRBV5-1 and TRBJ1-2; TRBD1 might be the D (5 bases). The CDR3 spans 13 residues. Per germline, CDR1 SGHRS and CDR2 YFSETQ. V lost 0 bases and J 6 bases, leaving 9 bases between the germline ends. DNA for the CDR3: TGCGCCAGCAGCTTGGGAGGGGCGCATGGCTACACCTTC. Protein sequence: CASSLGGAHGYTF.

The rearrangement uses TRBV11-2 and TRBJ2-3; 10 nucleotides agree with TRBD1. This CDR3 has 17 amino acids. The ends lost 3 bases at V and 3 bases at J; junction bases unmatched: 9. Germline V gives CDR1 SGHAT, CDR2 FQNNGV. CDR3 in DNA: TGTGCCAGCAGCTTGACAGGGGGCGGTTTTGCGACAGATACGCAGTATTTT. As protein: CASSLTGGGFATDTQYF.

The chain couples TRBV6-4 to TRBJ1-2, with D tentatively TRBD1 (5 bases). Germline V gene data show CDR1 as MRHNA and CDR2 as SNTAGT. Trimming removed 6 bases from V and 8 bases from J, with 16 bases in between. The CDR3 spans 13 residues. The CDR3 protein is CASSLDGTTGYTF. As DNA, the CDR3 is TGTGCCAGCAGCCTAGACGGGACGACCGGCTACACCTTC.

Here the CDR3 DNA reads TGTGCCACCAGCTCCCGGACTAGCGGGGGGGCGGACAATGAGCAGTTCTTC. Its translation is CATSSRTSGGADNEQFF. This chain links TRBV15 with TRBJ2-1, with TRBD2 matching 15 bases. The length of the CDR3 is 17 residues. Germline CDR1 and CDR2: LNHNV and YYDKDF (reference sequence). J was trimmed by 5 bases and V by 5 bases; bases with no gene match: 7.

The chain employs TRBV2 and TRBJ2-5, with 10 bases that match TRBD2. Germline V CDR1 and CDR2: SNHLY, FYNNEI. The CDR3 consists of 16 residues. The V and J ends lost 4 bases and 5 bases, in that order; junction bases with no gene match: 10. Here the CDR3 reads CASSVKSGGAFETQYF. The CDR3 bases are TGTGCCAGCAGTGTGAAGAGCGGGGGGGCCTTTGAGACCCAGTACTTC.

This clone was counted between two and nine times. The V call is TRBV5-1, the J call TRBJ2-3; the D is unclear. The V end was cut by 1 base, the J end by 6 bases, with 15 bases between. The germline CDR1 and CDR2 sequences are SGHRS and YFSETQ. The CDR3 covers 15 residues. CDR3 in DNA: TGCGCCAGCAGCTTGAGGGCCACGGTTGCTGATACGCAGTATTTT. It specifies CASSLRATVADTQYF.

This clone appeared a single time. This chain connects TRBV29-1 to TRBJ2-3; D is undetermined. CDR1 and CDR2 from the germline V gene are SQVTM and ANQGSEA. With 5 bases removed from V and 0 bases from J, the gap between germline ends came to 9 bases. The CDR3 contains 13 residues. CDR3: CSVPGPSTDTQYF. The CDR3, as DNA: TGCAGCGTTCCGGGCCCAAGCACAGATACGCAGTATTTT.

A few counts support this clone. The V gene is TRBV9, the J gene TRBJ2-2; D may correspond to TRBD1 or TRBD2 (5 bases each). From germline, CDR1 is SGDLS and CDR2 YYNGEE. The CDR3 loop spans 15 amino acids. With 4 bases removed from V and 7 bases from J, the gap between germline ends came to 17 bases. CDR3 DNA: TGTGCCAGCAGCCGTAGGTCGGGGCTGGGCGGGGAGCTGTTTTTT. Translating gives CASSRRSGLGGELFF.